The sequence of this TCR beta chain was determined in a study of immune heterogeneity within non-small cell lung tumors. The study, taken as a whole, reports: The study found identical dominant CDR3 beta clonotypes recurring across tumor sites within a patient, alongside site-unique high-frequency clones.

Amplification of TCR beta CDR3 was performed by multiplex PCR with 32 V and 13 J primers. From the multiplex PCR reads, TCRdb called clonotypes with MiXCR, one entry per CDR3 protein. In the table there are over 30,000 distinct CDR3 sequences, around 30% of which are singletons. A few counts support this clonotype. Its antigen is unknown. V lost 4 bases and J lost 9; bases outside the gene matches: 5. The CDR3 extends over 12 amino acids. Germline values: CDR1 DFQATT, CDR2 SNEGSKA (reference sequence). Bulk tumor genomic DNA served as template, at approximately 580 ng per sample. From each primary tumor, several far-apart biopsies were obtained during surgery. Enrolled patients presented with newly diagnosed, previously untreated non-small cell lung cancer and underwent curative surgery. The donor pool consisted of newly diagnosed non-small cell lung cancer patients who were having surgery with curative intent.

The sequence was collected from a man in his forties with non-small cell lung cancer. Material for sequencing was lung tumor tissue. V usage is TRBV20-1 and J usage is TRBJ2-1, with 8 bases fitting TRBD1. The CDR3 loop reads CSATDRGLEQFF. CDR3 DNA: TGCAGTGCTACAGACAGGGGCCTTGAGCAGTTCTTC.